This T cell receptor beta chain was captured in a study of T cells in Graves' hyperthyroidism and ophthalmopathy. RNA transcripts gave rise to amplified TCR beta CDR3 regions. An initial round of RT-PCR targeting the TCR CDR3 relied on the HTBI primer set. TCRdb used MiXCR to reprocess the multiplex PCR reads, holding one entry per CDR3 protein. The repertoire has 300,000 to 500,000 distinct CDR3 sequences, about 15% of them found once; the top ten carry over 25%. The CDR3 consists of 16 residues. Germline CDR1 is SGHNT and CDR2 is YYREEE (reference sequence). V was cut by 2 bases and J by 0 bases, with 9 bases left in between. Study-wide results and caveats: Researchers found most expanded thyroid clonotypes above 0.001 in blood as well.

The sample holds a few counts of this clonotype. Its specificity is not known. The chain uses TRBV5-4 and TRBJ2-6; D remains unclear. Material for sequencing was blood. This receptor was obtained from a woman younger than 45 with Graves' hyperthyroidism. The CDR3 spells CASSLVITSGANVLTF. The CDR3 DNA reads as TGTGCCAGCAGCTTAGTTATAACCTCTGGGGCCAACGTCCTGACTTTC.